A single sample gave rise to the 30 T cell receptor beta chains below, sequenced in a study of shared clonotypes between healthy human individuals. Naive CD8 cells lacked CD45RO and underwent positive selection for CCR7, leaving out terminally differentiated effector memory CD45RA+ cells. Some clones are missing from TCRdb's copy, which holds only in-frame ones; the method was immunoSEQ multiplex PCR. The data contain some 2.1 million clones, just under 95% of them singletons. The sequencing sample was made of naive CD8+ T cells from PBMCs. Receptor source: a man between 18 and 29 years old in good health. Some clones in this sample may be carry-over from other donors' samples.

The chain links TRBV7-8 to TRBJ2-7, with 7 bases identical to TRBD2. Germline V gene lookup returns CDR1 SGHVS and CDR2 FQNEAQ. Germline trimming cut 1 base from V and 1 base from J; bases unmatched to any gene: 13. The CDR3 runs 18 residues. CDR3 sequence: CASSLEMGRREPSYEQYF. CDR3 bases: TGTGCCAGCAGCTTAGAAATGGGCCGGCGGGAGCCGTCCTACGAGCAGTACTTC.

This clone was recorded once. The same CDR3 can be traced to other DNA sequences in this sample. The V and J genes are TRBV5-8 and TRBJ2-7; D gene unclear. Germline assignment: CDR1 SGHTS and CDR2 YDEGEE. The CDR3 is 13 residues long. Trimming removed 1 base from V and 0 bases from J, with 5 bases in between. This CDR3 is CASSLTGSYEQYF. The CDR3 DNA reads as TGTGCCAGCAGCTTGACGGGCTCCTACGAGCAGTACTTC.

This chain joins TRBV27 and TRBJ2-1; 7 nucleotides align to TRBD2. Germline V CDR1 and CDR2: MNHEY, SMNVEV (reference sequence). There are 15 residues in the CDR3. V shed 4 bases and J 7 bases; nucleotides not matched to a gene: 10. The DNA for the CDR3 is TGTGCCAGCAGTTCCCGCTGGGGGGGGACGAATGAGCAGTTCTTC. Encoded protein: CASSSRWGGTNEQFF.

Turning to this clone: Additional DNA sequences in this sample encode the identical CDR3. The chain combines TRBV20-1 with TRBJ2-7, with a tentative D call TRBD2 (5 bases). The V gene lost 6 bases and the J gene lost 5 bases, with 8 bases spanning the gap. The CDR3 runs 10 residues. Germline CDR1 reads DFQATT; CDR2 reads SNEGSKA (reference sequence). The CDR3 DNA sequence: TGCAGTGCGGCCGGGGACGAGCAGTACTTC. This gives the protein CSAAGDEQYF.

V and J are TRBV4-1 and TRBJ1-3, with D perhaps matching TRBD1 (6 bases). This CDR3 has 18 amino acids. CDR1 and CDR2 from the germline V gene are MGHRA and YSYEKL. The V end was cut by 0 bases, the J end by 4 bases, with 19 bases between. The CDR3 loop reads CASSQDYVRGQRGNTIYF. The CDR3 nucleotides are TGCGCCAGCAGCCAAGATTACGTCAGGGGCCAGCGGGGAAACACCATATATTTT.

J is TRBJ2-7 and V is TRBV6-1; possibly TRBD2 for D (6 bases). Germline loops: CDR1 MNHNS, CDR2 SASEGT. CDR3 length: 17 residues. Deletions cut 1 base from V and 0 bases from J, with 16 bases between. CDR3 region: CASSEEGLADISYEQYF. CDR3 bases: TGTGCCAGCAGTGAAGAGGGTTTAGCGGACATCTCCTACGAGCAGTACTTC.

The chain carries TRBV28 and TRBJ1-3; D is unclear. CDR3 length: 15 amino acids. The germline V gene has CDR1 MDHEN and CDR2 SYDVKM. V was shortened by 2 bases and J by 0 bases, with 8 bases between the two germline ends. For the CDR3, the DNA is TGTGCCAGCAGTTTACCCCGTCGCTCTGGAAACACCATATATTTT. This codes for CASSLPRRSGNTIYF.

As for this clone: Other DNA sequences in the sample encode the same CDR3. CDR3 sequence (DNA): TGCGCCAGCAGCTTGGGACTAGCGGCTAGCTACGAGCAGTACTTC. Translation gives CASSLGLAASYEQYF. This chain links TRBV5-1 with TRBJ2-7, with 9 nucleotides matching TRBD2. CDR3 length: 15 residues. Germline CDR1 is SGHRS and CDR2 is YFSETQ. The V gene end was trimmed by 0 bases and the J gene end by 3 bases; junction bases not matched to a gene: 4.

The CDR3 DNA follows: TGCGCCAGCAGCCAAGTCGGGCTAGCGGGGACCTCCTACGAGCAGTACTTC. Translated, it gives CASSQVGLAGTSYEQYF. The J gene is TRBJ2-7, the V gene TRBV4-1; TRBD2 agrees at 9 bases. The CDR3 loop spans 17 amino acids. Germline values: CDR1 MGHRA, CDR2 YSYEKL. Trimming cost V 1 base and J 0 bases; bases outside gene matches: 7.

The gene calls are TRBV7-9 and TRBJ2-3; D gene uncertain. Germline loops: CDR1 SEHNR, CDR2 FQNEAQ (reference sequence). The V gene lost 0 bases and the J gene lost 3 bases, with 13 bases spanning the gap. CDR3 length: 16 residues. The CDR3 here is CASSLARVVVTDTQYF. CDR3 DNA: TGTGCCAGCAGCTTAGCAAGGGTTGTAGTAACAGATACGCAGTATTTT.

The chain uses TRBV2 and TRBJ2-7; TRBD2 matches 7 bases. Germline V lookup: CDR1 SNHLY, CDR2 FYNNEI. The CDR3 runs to 16 residues. V dropped 5 bases and J dropped 4; count of bases not matched to a gene: 14. DNA for the CDR3: TGTGCCAGCAGTCTAGGACTAGTCGGAGGGAGGTACGAGCAGTACTTC. The encoded protein is CASSLGLVGGRYEQYF.

The chain joins TRBV5-1 to TRBJ1-4, with a weak D call TRBD1 (5 bases). The CDR3 has 15 amino acids. V was trimmed by 4 bases and J by 5 bases, leaving 15 bases between them. Per the germline V gene, CDR1 is SGHRS and CDR2 is YFSETQ. CDR3 nucleotide sequence: TGCGCCAGCAGCACGACCGGGACGGGAAATGAAAAACTGTTTTTT. It encodes CASSTTGTGNEKLFF.

As DNA, the CDR3 is TGTGCCAGCAGTTTAGTGGCAGGGGACAGTGAAGCTTTCTTT. Protein sequence: CASSLVAGDSEAFF. The rearrangement links TRBV28 to TRBJ1-1, with TRBD1 matching 7 bases. Germline V gene sequence: CDR1 MDHEN, CDR2 SYDVKM. The CDR3 runs to 14 residues. Unmatched junction bases numbered 7, after V lost 2 bases and J lost 7 bases.

V gene TRBV10-3 combines with J gene TRBJ2-1, with 14 positions matching TRBD2. This CDR3 has 14 residues. Germline assignment: CDR1 ENHRY and CDR2 SYGVKD. The junction had 4 bases not matched to a gene; V was cut back by 8 bases and J by 7 bases. CDR3 sequence reads: CAIGTSGSKNEQFF. CDR3 DNA: TGTGCCATCGGGACTAGCGGGAGTAAAAATGAGCAGTTCTTC.

The chain couples TRBV5-1 to TRBJ2-5, with D possibly being TRBD2 (5 bases). V was trimmed by 8 bases and J by 5 bases, leaving 25 bases between them. Germline CDR1 and CDR2: SGHRS and YFSETQ. The CDR3 covers 16 residues. The CDR3 coding sequence is TGCGCCAGGGAGCGCGTCCACCCCTTCAGGAGGGAGACCCAGTACTTC. As protein: CARERVHPFRRETQYF.

Here the CDR3 DNA reads TGTGCCAGCAGTTCGTCCCGGGACGGCGATCAGCCCCAGCATTTT. This encodes CASSSSRDGDQPQHF. This chain joins TRBV27 and TRBJ1-5; tentatively, D is TRBD1 (5 bases). The CDR3 is 15 amino acids. Per the germline V gene, CDR1 is MNHEY and CDR2 is SMNVEV (reference sequence). V lost 4 bases and J 5 bases, leaving 15 bases between the germline ends.

The chain couples TRBV6-4 to TRBJ2-2; 9 positions match TRBD2. With 0 bases clipped from V and 3 bases from J, the junction kept 11 bases outside the gene matches. CDR1 MRHNA and CDR2 SNTAGT come from the germline V gene. The CDR3 is 19 amino acids. The CDR3 reads CASSDSSGRLGVDTGELFF. The CDR3 DNA is TGTGCCAGCAGTGACTCTAGCGGGAGACTGGGTGTGGACACCGGGGAGCTGTTTTTT.

The chain links TRBV6-5 to TRBJ1-2, with D uncertain. This CDR3 spans 13 amino acids. Germline CDR1 reads MNHEY; CDR2 reads SVGAGI. V gave up 6 bases and J gave up 2 bases, with 10 bases separating them. Written as DNA, the CDR3 is TGTGCCAGCAGGAACGGACCCAACTATGGCTACACCTTC. Encoded protein: CASRNGPNYGYTF.

This sequence joins TRBV6-5 and TRBJ1-1; a weak D match, TRBD1 (6 bases). CDR1 and CDR2 (germline): MNHEY, SVGAGI. V was cut by 6 bases and J by 11 bases, with 16 bases left in between. This CDR3 region has 12 residues. The CDR3 region is CASSDARQVAFF. In DNA form, the CDR3 reads TGTGCCAGCAGCGACGCGCGACAGGTTGCTTTCTTT.

The CDR3 loop reads CASSPEGQGNAGELFF. CDR3 DNA: TGTGCCAGCAGTCCAGAGGGACAGGGGAATGCCGGGGAGCTGTTTTTT. J is TRBJ2-2 and V is TRBV27; 10 nucleotides line up with TRBD1. CDR1 is MNHEY and CDR2 is SMNVEV in the germline V gene (reference sequence). The CDR3 is made up of 16 amino acids. The ends lost 5 bases at V and 6 bases at J; junction bases unmatched: 9.

The chain employs TRBV11-2 and TRBJ2-1; D uncertain. The germline V gene has CDR1 SGHAT and CDR2 FQNNGV. The germline V and J ends were trimmed by 1 base and 0 bases, with 19 bases remaining between them. The CDR3 has 19 residues. In DNA, the CDR3 is TGTGCCAGCAGCTTAGTGCATGGGCGGTACCTTTCCTCCTACAATGAGCAGTTCTTC. It codes for CASSLVHGRYLSSYNEQFF.

The J gene is TRBJ2-7, the V gene TRBV5-6; 8 bases fit TRBD2. The CDR3 spans 14 residues. Trimming removed 4 bases from V and 5 bases from J; junction bases left unmatched: 8. CDR1 and CDR2 (germline): SGHDT, YYEEEE. This chain's CDR3 is CASSHGTRGHEQYF. CDR3 bases: TGTGCCAGCAGCCACGGGACTAGAGGCCACGAGCAGTACTTC.

The chain combines TRBV28 with TRBJ2-3; TRBD2 aligns across 8 bases. This CDR3 is built from 16 residues. Germline V CDR1 and CDR2: MDHEN, SYDVKM. V lost 5 bases, J lost 0 bases, and 7 bases stayed unmatched. CDR3 in DNA: TGTGCCAGCAGTCCGTTGGTAGCGGGAAGCACAGATACGCAGTATTTT. Its translation is CASSPLVAGSTDTQYF.

Concerning this clone itself: The sample carries other DNA sequences with the same CDR3. V is TRBV7-9 and J is TRBJ2-7; either TRBD1 or TRBD2 may fit D (5 bases each). The V gene's germline CDR1 is SEHNR and CDR2 FQNEAQ (reference sequence). CDR3 length equals 14 residues. Trimming shortened V by 2 bases and J by 3 bases, and 11 bases separated the two germline ends. The CDR3 region is CASSLQERGYEQYF. The CDR3, as DNA: TGTGCCAGCAGCTTACAGGAGAGGGGCTACGAGCAGTACTTC.

The rearrangement links TRBV10-2 to TRBJ1-2; TRBD1 agrees at 8 bases. There are 15 residues in the CDR3. CDR1 WSHSY and CDR2 SAAADI come from the germline V gene. V lost 2 bases and J lost 6; bases outside the gene matches: 8. As DNA, the CDR3 is TGCGCCAGCAGTGAGGATCACAGGGGGTCGGATGGCTACACCTTC. It yields the protein CASSEDHRGSDGYTF.

The genes are TRBV4-1 and TRBJ1-5, with D tentatively TRBD1 (5 bases). Between the trimmed V and J ends, which lost 4 bases and 4 bases, there was a span of 20 bases. The CDR3 spans 17 residues. Germline CDR1 is MGHRA and CDR2 is YSYEKL. This CDR3 reads CASSPVGRGRSNQPQHF. The CDR3 coding sequence is TGCGCCAGCAGCCCAGTGGGGCGGGGACGGTCTAATCAGCCCCAGCATTTT.

The V call is TRBV7-9, the J call TRBJ2-7; D is possibly TRBD1 or TRBD2 (5 bases each). The CDR3 loop spans 15 amino acids. The germline CDR1 and CDR2 sequences are SEHNR and FQNEAQ (reference sequence). V lost 1 base and J lost 3, with 13 bases in between. The CDR3 DNA reads as TGTGCCAGCAGCTTAGGTGGTCAGGGAGACTACGAGCAGTACTTC. It encodes CASSLGGQGDYEQYF.

This clone occurred once. The chain couples TRBV4-3 to TRBJ2-7; a weak D match, TRBD2 (5 bases). Deletions cut 0 bases from V and 2 bases from J, with 20 bases between. The germline V gene has CDR1 LGHNA and CDR2 YSLEER. The CDR3 is 18 residues long. The CDR3 nucleotides are TGCGCCAGCAGCCAAGAGGCGCCCGGGGTCGAGGGAGCCTACGAGCAGTACTTC. It yields the protein CASSQEAPGVEGAYEQYF.

Concerning this clone: Other DNA sequences in the same sample also yield this CDR3. The V and J genes are TRBV9 and TRBJ1-5, with D possibly TRBD1 on 5 matching bases. Looked up from germline, CDR1 is SGDLS and CDR2 is YYNGEE. Between the trimmed V and J ends, which lost 3 bases and 3 bases, there was a span of 10 bases. This CDR3 is built from 14 residues. CDR3 in DNA: TGTGCCAGCAGCGCGGGGGGGTCCAATCAGCCCCAGCATTTT. It translates to CASSAGGSNQPQHF.

The chain combines TRBV16 with TRBJ2-2; D is possibly TRBD2 (6 bases). This CDR3 contains 16 residues. V shed 0 bases and J shed 1 base, with 9 bases lying between them. Per germline, CDR1 KGHSY and CDR2 FQNENV. In DNA form, the CDR3 reads TGTGCCAGCAGCCAATCGAGCGGGTTGAACACCGGGGAGCTGTTTTTT. It is translated as CASSQSSGLNTGELFF. Filled out from reference TRBV16 and TRBJ2-2, the complete variable domain reads GEEVAQTPKHLVRGEGQKAKLYCAPIKGHSYVFWYQQVLKNEFKFLISFQNENVFDETGMPKERFSAKCLPNSPCSLEIQATKLEDSAVYFCASSQSSGLNTGELFFGEGSRLTVL.